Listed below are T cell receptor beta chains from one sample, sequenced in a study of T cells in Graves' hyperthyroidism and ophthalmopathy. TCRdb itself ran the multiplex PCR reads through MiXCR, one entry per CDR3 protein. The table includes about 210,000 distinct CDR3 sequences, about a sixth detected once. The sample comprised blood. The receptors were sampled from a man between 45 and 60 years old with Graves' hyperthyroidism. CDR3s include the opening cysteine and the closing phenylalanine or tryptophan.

CDR3: CASMKGETEAFF
V: TRBV5-6

CDR3: CASSSSGRAHSSYNEQFF
V: TRBV12-3/TRBV12-4

CDR3: CASSLVGGSYGYTF
V: TRBV5-1

CDR3: CASSLEGHESDIQYF
V: TRBV5-1

CDR3: CSVEAPGGQETQYF
V: TRBV29-1

CDR3: CATSDFGGELGSETQYF
V: TRBV24-1

CDR3: CASSFQSNTEAFF
V: TRBV7-9

CDR3: CASSELDTQYF
V: TRBV19

CDR3: CATTTGLNTEAFF
V: TRBV15

CDR3: CASSKGTSGGYSYNEQFF
V: TRBV5-1

CDR3: CSARKVNTEAFF
V: TRBV20-1

CDR3: CSARPVLRFSYEQYF
V: TRBV20-1

CDR3: CASSPGTGLSGGANVLTF
V: TRBV5-1

CDR3: CAWTGTGGHGELFF
V: TRBV30

CDR3: CASATGSTDTQYF
V: TRBV7-9

CDR3: CASSYRGAAKNIQYF
V: TRBV6-2/TRBV6-3

CDR3: CASSDGAGERSEQFF
V: TRBV6-4

CDR3: CASSRGWAQYF
V: TRBV28

CDR3: CASSFGGNTEAFF
V: TRBV11-2

CDR3: CASSSQPEGGIQYF
V: TRBV9

CDR3: CASSYGLGAQPQHF
V: TRBV6-2/TRBV6-3

CDR3: CSVPAYRSTDTQYF
V: TRBV29-1

CDR3: CATSDTGTGGYGYTF
V: TRBV24-1

CDR3: CASQGGRLNTGELFF
V: TRBV6-1

CDR3: CASSETGGVNIQYF
V: TRBV2

CDR3: CASSPQANYGYTF
V: TRBV7-2

CDR3: CASSSDRDRRNGYTF
V: TRBV28

CDR3: CASSAPTIRTEAFF
V: TRBV7-2

CDR3: CASSLDPGEQFF
V: TRBV11-3

CDR3: CASRGRGYSPLHF
V: TRBV25-1

CDR3: CASSLVGRVNEQFF
V: TRBV28

CDR3: CASSLELTGNPIYF
V: TRBV5-4

CDR3: CSARDSGGKEKLFF
V: TRBV20-1

CDR3: CASSEWSEGEKLFF
V: TRBV2

CDR3: CASSPGLTNTGELFF
V: TRBV18

CDR3: CASSLLAGGSAGEQYF
V: TRBV27

CDR3: CASSPGGAGRTYEQYF
V: TRBV5-4

CDR3: CSATRSYEQYF
V: TRBV20-1

CDR3: CAWSWTGMGAGELFF
V: TRBV30